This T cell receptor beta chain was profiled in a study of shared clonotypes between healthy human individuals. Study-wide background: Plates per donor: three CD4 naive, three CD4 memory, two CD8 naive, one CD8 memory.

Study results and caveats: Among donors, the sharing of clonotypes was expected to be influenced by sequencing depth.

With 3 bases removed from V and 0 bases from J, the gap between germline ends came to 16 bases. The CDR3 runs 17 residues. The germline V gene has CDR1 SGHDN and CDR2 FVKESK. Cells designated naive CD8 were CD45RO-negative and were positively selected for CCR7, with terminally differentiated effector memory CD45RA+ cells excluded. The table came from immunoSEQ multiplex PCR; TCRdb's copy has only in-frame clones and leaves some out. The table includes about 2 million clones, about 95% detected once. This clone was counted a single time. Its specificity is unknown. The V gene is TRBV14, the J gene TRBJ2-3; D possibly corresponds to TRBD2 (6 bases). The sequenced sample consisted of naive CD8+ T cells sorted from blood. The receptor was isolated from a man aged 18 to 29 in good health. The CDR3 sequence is CASSQLLSGPSTDTQYF. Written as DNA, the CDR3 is TGTGCCAGCAGCCAGCTCCTTAGCGGTCCTAGCACAGATACGCAGTATTTT.